This TCR beta chain originates from a study of T cells of healthy individuals. The germline V gene has CDR1 SQVTM and CDR2 ANQGSEA. CDR3 size: 11 residues. V was clipped by 3 bases and J by 4 bases, with 6 bases between them. MiXCR was run by TCRdb on the 5' RACE reads, yielding one entry per CDR3 protein. The sample lists roughly 76,000 distinct CDR3 sequences, more than 5% seen once, with 7.5% to 9.5% in the top ten. This TCR was sampled from a female donor in good health. J is TRBJ1-2 and V is TRBV29-1; D is undetermined. The DNA of the CDR3 is TGCAGCGTTGATGAGGCCTATGGCTACACCTTC. Its translation is CSVDEAYGYTF.